This T cell receptor (beta chain) was captured in a study of identical twins. Each CDR3 protein is one row after TCRdb ran MiXCR on the 5' RACE reads. The profile shows fewer than 900,000 distinct CDR3 sequences, 18% of them singletons. V gave up 1 base and J gave up 9 bases; unmatched junction bases: 7. The CDR3 extends over 15 amino acids. Germline V gene data show CDR1 as DFQATT and CDR2 as SNEGSKA (reference sequence). This same sample was also part of a study on T cells expressing NK-cell markers.

The V call is TRBV20-1, the J call TRBJ1-6, with 9 bases matching TRBD1. This receptor was identified in a woman aged 18-29 years in good health. The sequenced sample was PBMCs. Here the CDR3 DNA reads TGCAGTGCTAGAGTCCTGACAGGGGGTAGTTCACCCCTCCACTTT. Its translation: CSARVLTGGSSPLHF.